The 7 T cell receptor beta chains below come from one sample, sequenced in a study of STAT5B mutations in CD4+ large granular lymphocyte leukemia. Clones were read by immunoSEQ multiplex PCR, and TCRdb kept only the in-frame ones, dropping some. The sample lists tens of thousands of clones, about 78% occurring once. Material for sequencing was CD4+ T cells from blood buffy coats. The receptors come from a human donor in good health.

The chain carries TRBV7-6 and TRBJ1-1; no clear D. The V and J ends lost 4 bases and 4 bases respectively, with 10 bases between them. There are 13 residues in the CDR3. CDR1 SGHVS and CDR2 FNYEAQ come from the germline V gene. The CDR3, as DNA: TGTGCCAGCAGCTGGACCTTAAGCACTGAAGCTTTCTTT. It encodes CASSWTLSTEAFF.

The J gene is TRBJ2-2, the V gene TRBV6-1, with D unresolved. Trimming pared 6 bases from V and 0 bases from J, leaving 8 bases between. Per the germline V gene, CDR1 is MNHNS and CDR2 is SASEGT. The CDR3 extends over 14 amino acids. The CDR3 coding sequence is TGTGCCAGCAGGCGCGCCTCGAACACCGGGGAGCTGTTTTTT. This codes for CASRRASNTGELFF.

In this sample, this clone turned up a few times. The chain combines TRBV29-1 with TRBJ2-2; no clear D. The CDR3 sequence is 11 residues long. V dropped 5 bases and J dropped 5 bases, with 6 bases sitting between them. The germline V gene encodes CDR1 SQVTM and CDR2 ANQGSEA. The CDR3 reads CSVMGTGELFF. The CDR3 DNA reads TGCAGCGTTATGGGGACCGGGGAGCTGTTTTTT.

This clone was seen a handful of times. This rearrangement joins TRBV30 to TRBJ1-5; D gene unclear. CDR1 is GTSNPN and CDR2 is SVGIG in the germline V gene (reference sequence). Trimming stripped 0 bases from V and 5 bases from J, with 11 bases between. The CDR3 is 14 amino acids. The DNA of the CDR3 is TGTGCCTGGAGTGTAGTAGGGAATTATCAGCCCCAGCATTTT. The encoded protein is CAWSVVGNYQPQHF.

A few counts support this clone. The chain recombines TRBV4-1 with TRBJ2-7, with a possible D match to TRBD1 (6 bases). This CDR3 spans 14 amino acids. Germline CDR1 and CDR2: MGHRA and YSYEKL. The V end was cut by 4 bases, the J end by 2 bases, with 12 bases between. CDR3 loop: CASSPYRVPYEQYF. Written as DNA, the CDR3 is TGCGCCAGCAGCCCCTACAGGGTACCCTACGAGCAGTACTTC.

This chain connects TRBV5-1 to TRBJ2-2; D is perhaps TRBD2 (7 bases). V gave up 4 bases and J gave up 4 bases, with 17 bases separating them. CDR1 SGHRS and CDR2 YFSETQ come from the germline V gene. The CDR3 consists of 16 residues. This CDR3 reads CASSPLSRGGTGELFF. The CDR3 DNA sequence: TGCGCCAGCAGCCCCCTAAGTAGGGGGGGCACCGGGGAGCTGTTTTTT.

Here the CDR3 DNA reads TGTGCCAGCAGTCGACAGCCCACCTACGAGCAGTACTTC. Protein sequence: CASSRQPTYEQYF. The chain employs TRBV6-6 and TRBJ2-7; weak D call: TRBD1 (5 bases). CDR1 and CDR2 from the germline V gene are MNHNY and SVGAGI (reference sequence). CDR3 size: 13 residues. V was trimmed by 5 bases and J by 2 bases, leaving 10 bases between them.